The clone carrying this T cell receptor (beta chain) has a handful of counts. The source of the sample is a study of metastatic and nonmetastatic thyroid tumors. About the study: It was across blood and tumor or nodule tissue from malignant and benign thyroid patients that repertoires were compared.

Via MiXCR, TCRdb re-called the PCR reads. In the table there are over 10,000 clones, 20% to 25% of which are singletons. Not a single patient had been given any form of treatment at any point before undergoing thyroid surgery. The length of the CDR3 is 13 residues. Trimming stripped 4 bases from V and 4 bases from J, with 10 bases between. Germline loops: CDR1 SNHLY, CDR2 FYNNEI. The chain has TRBV2 and TRBJ1-1; D call uncertain. This clonotype was sampled from a male donor with papillary thyroid cancer or a benign thyroid nodule (not recorded which). Some clones in this sample may be carry-over from other donors' samples. The sequencing input was blood. Here the CDR3 reads CASSVSVFTEAFF. As DNA, the CDR3 is TGTGCCAGCAGTGTAAGTGTTTTCACTGAAGCTTTCTTT.